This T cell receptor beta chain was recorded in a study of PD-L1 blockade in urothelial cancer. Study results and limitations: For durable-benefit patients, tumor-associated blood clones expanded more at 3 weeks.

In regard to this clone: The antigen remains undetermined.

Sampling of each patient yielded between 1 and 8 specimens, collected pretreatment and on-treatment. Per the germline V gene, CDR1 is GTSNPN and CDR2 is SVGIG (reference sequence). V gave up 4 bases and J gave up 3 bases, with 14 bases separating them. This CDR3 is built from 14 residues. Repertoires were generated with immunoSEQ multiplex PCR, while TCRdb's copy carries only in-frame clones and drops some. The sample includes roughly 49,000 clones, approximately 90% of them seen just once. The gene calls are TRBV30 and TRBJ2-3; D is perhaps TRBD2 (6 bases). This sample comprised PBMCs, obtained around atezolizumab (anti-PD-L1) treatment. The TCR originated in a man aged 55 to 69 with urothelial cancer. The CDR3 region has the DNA TGTGCCTGGAATCGCGGGACTGGGACAGATACGCAGTATTTT. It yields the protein CAWNRGTGTDTQYF. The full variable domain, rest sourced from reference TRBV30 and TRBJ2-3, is SQTIHQWPATLVQPVGSPLSLECTVEGTSNPNLYWYRQAAGRGLQLLFYSVGIGQISSEVPQNLSASRPQDRQFILSSKKLLLSDSGFYLCAWNRGTGTDTQYFGPGTRLTVL.